The 21 T cell receptor beta chains below all came from one sample that was sequenced in a study of long-term antiretroviral therapy in people with HIV. Investigators performed immunoSEQ version v3.0 at survey level. Some clones are missing from TCRdb's copy, which holds only in-frame ones; the method was immunoSEQ multiplex PCR. The data contain about 40,000 clones, about nine tenths of them singletons. Sample: unsorted PBMCs, taken 0.1 years before starting antiretroviral therapy. These TCRs come from a woman between 45 and 65 years old with HIV.

The chain combines TRBV30 with TRBJ1-2, with TRBD1 matching over 8 bases. J gave up 4 bases and V 0 bases, and 1 base lay outside the gene matches. The CDR3 totals 13 residues. Per the germline V gene, CDR1 is GTSNPN and CDR2 is SVGIG (reference sequence). CDR3 nucleotides: TGTGCCTGGAGTGTAGGACAGGGCTATGGCTACACCTTC. This sequence encodes CAWSVGQGYGYTF.

J is TRBJ1-4 and V is TRBV6-4; no clear D gene. Trimming pared 2 bases from V and 2 bases from J, leaving 15 bases between. CDR1 and CDR2 (germline): MRHNA, SNTAGT. CDR3 size: 17 residues. CDR3 coding DNA: TGTGCCAGCAGTGACGGGTCCGACGCTGAGACTAATGAAAAACTGTTTTTT. Translated: CASSDGSDAETNEKLFF.

The genes are TRBV19 and TRBJ2-2; D may be TRBD2 (6 bases). CDR1 and CDR2 (germline): LNHDA, SQIVND (reference sequence). V lost 6 bases, J lost 0 bases, and 8 bases lay in between. The CDR3 has 14 residues. The CDR3 DNA reads TGTGCCAGTAGGCGGGACCCGAACACCGGGGAGCTGTTTTTT. It encodes CASRRDPNTGELFF.

This chain links TRBV7-9 with TRBJ1-2, with D unclear. V was clipped by 3 bases and J by 8 bases, with 10 bases between them. Germline CDR1 reads SEHNR; CDR2 reads FQNEAQ (reference sequence). The CDR3 sequence is 12 residues long. Here the CDR3 DNA reads TGTGCCAGCAGCTTTGACGACCGGGGCTACACCTTC. Its translation: CASSFDDRGYTF.

This chain connects TRBV30 to TRBJ1-6; D is perhaps TRBD1 (5 bases). Trimming removed 0 bases at V and 1 base at J, with 7 bases between. This CDR3 region has 15 residues. Per the germline V gene, CDR1 is GTSNPN and CDR2 is SVGIG (reference sequence). CDR3 region: CAWSVGGSYNSPLHF. In DNA form, the CDR3 reads TGTGCCTGGAGTGTTGGGGGGTCCTATAATTCACCCCTCCACTTT.

The chain recombines TRBV15 with TRBJ1-1, with 8 bases lining up with TRBD1. The CDR3 is made up of 13 amino acids. The junction had 2 bases not matched to a gene; V was cut back by 3 bases and J by 5 bases. CDR1 LNHNV and CDR2 YYDKDF come from the germline V gene (reference sequence). CDR3 residues: CATSRDRATEAFF. CDR3 in DNA: TGTGCCACCAGCAGGGACAGGGCAACTGAAGCTTTCTTT.

CDR3 amino acids: CASWALAAQETQYF. The CDR3 coding sequence is TGTGCCAGCTGGGCACTAGCGGCCCAAGAGACCCAGTACTTC. The chain has TRBV5-6 and TRBJ2-5; 8 nucleotides line up with TRBD2. Germline V lookup: CDR1 SGHDT, CDR2 YYEEEE. The CDR3 has 14 amino acids. V lost 7 bases and J lost 1; bases outside the gene matches: 6.

This chain links TRBV11-3 with TRBJ2-1; D might be TRBD2 (7 bases). The length of the CDR3 is 16 residues. Trimming pared 6 bases from V and 6 bases from J, leaving 21 bases between. Looked up from germline, CDR1 is SGHNT and CDR2 is YENEEA. This CDR3 is CASSSQTQGGVNEQFF. The CDR3 bases are TGTGCCAGCAGTTCCCAAACACAGGGAGGGGTCAATGAGCAGTTCTTC.

This clone was seen a few times. The chain uses TRBV6-6 and TRBJ1-1, with 7 bases fitting TRBD1. Germline V gene data show CDR1 as MNHNY and CDR2 as SVGAGI (reference sequence). The CDR3 length is 14 residues. Trimming cost V 6 bases and J 1 base; bases outside gene matches: 5. CDR3 amino acids: CASSQGGSNTEAFF. The CDR3, as DNA: TGTGCCAGCAGCCAGGGGGGATCGAACACTGAAGCTTTCTTT.

The table lists this clone with a few counts. The chain couples TRBV6-1 to TRBJ1-2; no definite D call. Germline CDR1 reads MNHNS; CDR2 reads SASEGT. There are 14 residues in the CDR3. The germline V and J ends were trimmed by 2 bases and 1 base, with 8 bases remaining between them. The CDR3 loop is CASSEQNYNYGYTF. The DNA of the CDR3 is TGTGCCAGCAGTGAACAGAACTATAACTATGGCTACACCTTC.

The chain employs TRBV5-6 and TRBJ1-2; D gene ambiguous. Germline V gene sequence: CDR1 SGHDT, CDR2 YYEEEE. The ends were cut back, 5 bases at V and 8 bases at J, with 16 bases in the middle. This CDR3 spans 13 amino acids. Here the CDR3 DNA reads TGTGCCAGCAGTCCCGCGTCTAATAGGGGCTACACCTTC. Translating gives CASSPASNRGYTF.

The rearrangement uses TRBV4-2 and TRBJ2-3, with D tentatively TRBD2 (6 bases). V gave up 0 bases and J gave up 1 base, with 14 bases separating them. The CDR3 contains 17 residues. Germline V gene sequence: CDR1 LGHNA, CDR2 YNFKEQ. The CDR3 DNA reads TGTGCCAGCAGCCAAGATCTTTCAACTAGCCGCACAGATACGCAGTATTTT. Amino acid sequence: CASSQDLSTSRTDTQYF.

The gene calls are TRBV30 and TRBJ1-3; tentative D call: TRBD1 (6 bases). V lost 5 bases to trimming and J lost 0 bases, with 11 bases between them. The CDR3 extends over 14 amino acids. CDR1 and CDR2 from the germline V gene are GTSNPN and SVGIG (reference sequence). CDR3 DNA sequence: TGTGCCTGGGGAACAGGGAGCTCTGGAAACACCATATATTTT. Its protein is CAWGTGSSGNTIYF. Using reference TRBV30 and TRBJ1-3 for the parts outside the CDR3, the full variable domain is SQTIHQWPATLVQPVGSPLSLECTVEGTSNPNLYWYRQAAGRGLQLLFYSVGIGQISSEVPQNLSASRPQDRQFILSSKKLLLSDSGFYLCAWGTGSSGNTIYFGEGSWLTVV.

The rearrangement joins TRBV12-5 to TRBJ1-5; D perhaps matches TRBD1 (5 bases). The CDR3 runs 16 residues. The V end was cut by 1 base, the J end by 4 bases, with 14 bases between. The germline V gene has CDR1 LGHNT and CDR2 FRNRAP. The CDR3 protein is CASGLGMWGANQPQHF. CDR3 DNA: TGTGCTAGTGGTTTGGGTATGTGGGGCGCAAATCAGCCCCAGCATTTT.

The genes are TRBV7-6 and TRBJ2-2; D gene unclear. Germline CDR1 reads SGHVS; CDR2 reads FNYEAQ. The CDR3 covers 13 residues. Trimming removed 0 bases at V and 3 bases at J, with 2 bases between. The CDR3 is CASSLAYTGELFF. The CDR3 DNA reads TGTGCCAGCAGCTTAGCGTACACCGGGGAGCTGTTTTTT.

The chain couples TRBV10-3 to TRBJ1-3, with D maybe TRBD1 (6 bases). The CDR3 runs to 15 residues. V was shortened by 11 bases and J by 1 base, with 18 bases between the two germline ends. Germline loops: CDR1 ENHRY, CDR2 SYGVKD. CDR3 DNA: TGTGCCTCAGGGGAAGCCCCGGGGTCTGGAAACACCATATATTTT. Translating gives CASGEAPGSGNTIYF.

The chain recombines TRBV5-4 with TRBJ1-6; D ambiguous. Germline V lookup: CDR1 SGHNT, CDR2 YYREEE (reference sequence). V was pared by 0 bases and J by 0 bases, with 4 bases between. CDR3 size: 15 residues. The CDR3 DNA sequence: TGTGCCAGCAGCTTGGGGAGCTCCTATAATTCACCCCTCCACTTT. Residues: CASSLGSSYNSPLHF.

The DNA of the CDR3 is TGTGCCAGTAGTCCGGGGACAGGGGGCACCGGGGAGCTGTTTTTT. It translates to CASSPGTGGTGELFF. V and J are TRBV19 and TRBJ2-2; 11 nucleotides agree with TRBD1. J lost 4 bases, V lost 5 bases, and 3 bases had no gene match. In germline, CDR1 is LNHDA, CDR2 SQIVND (reference sequence). This CDR3 region has 15 residues.

The sample holds one count of this clone. The chain links TRBV9 to TRBJ1-4, with 11 bases lining up with TRBD1. The length of the CDR3 is 15 residues. V trimming: 4 bases; J trimming: 8 bases; junction bases outside the gene matches: 7. Germline CDR1 reads SGDLS; CDR2 reads YYNGEE. CDR3 protein: CASSRGDRGSEKLFF. The CDR3 DNA reads as TGTGCCAGCAGCCGAGGGGACAGGGGGAGCGAAAAACTGTTTTTT.

The V gene is TRBV10-3, the J gene TRBJ2-7; maybe TRBD1 (5 bases). Germline V CDR1 and CDR2: ENHRY, SYGVKD. The CDR3 has 14 amino acids. Trimming cost V 4 bases and J 4 bases, with 14 bases left between them. This chain's CDR3 is CAISAGRVGYEQYF. The CDR3 coding sequence is TGTGCCATCAGTGCCGGCAGGGTAGGGTACGAGCAGTACTTC.

CDR3 sequence: CASSLGQHGEKLFF. The CDR3 DNA reads as TGTGCCAGCAGCTTGGGACAGCATGGTGAAAAACTGTTTTTT. This chain connects TRBV5-4 to TRBJ1-4; possible D gene TRBD1, 5 bases. CDR3 length equals 14 residues. V lost 0 bases to trimming and J lost 7 bases, with 10 bases between them. Germline CDR1 SGHNT, CDR2 YYREEE (reference sequence).